Presented here are 21 T cell receptor beta chains from one specimen sequenced in a study of T cells after posttransplantation cyclophosphamide. Busulfan-fludarabine conditioning, marrow transplant, and cyclophosphamide on days +3 and +4 were administered. Produced via immunoSEQ multiplex PCR; TCRdb's table is partial and in-frame only. Among fewer than 45,000 clones listed, around 80% were seen once. The sample consisted of CD4+ T cells sorted from blood, taken around 2,000 days after a stem cell transplant with posttransplant cyclophosphamide. All receptors come from a female patient between 40 and 55 years old who received an allogeneic stem cell transplant from a related donor, was CMV-positive, and had no GVHD. Some T cells may be transferred from the graft donor.

The chain is built from TRBV19 and TRBJ1-2, with D perhaps matching TRBD1 (6 bases). Between the trimmed V and J ends, which lost 3 bases and 8 bases, there was a span of 13 bases. CDR3 size: 13 residues. Germline V gene sequence: CDR1 LNHDA, CDR2 SQIVND (reference sequence). The CDR3 DNA reads TGTGCCAGTAGTATGATGCAGGGGATAGGCTACACCTTC. Amino acid sequence: CASSMMQGIGYTF.

The genes are TRBV5-8 and TRBJ1-2; the match to TRBD1 covers 8 bases. Unmatched junction bases numbered 5, after V lost 3 bases and J lost 7 bases. From germline, CDR1 is SGHTS and CDR2 YDEGEE. There are 13 residues in the CDR3. This CDR3 is CASSWTGLPGYTF. The CDR3 bases are TGTGCCAGCAGCTGGACAGGGCTACCTGGCTACACCTTC.

This chain links TRBV19 with TRBJ2-7; tentatively, D is TRBD2 (5 bases). Germline V gives CDR1 LNHDA, CDR2 SQIVND (reference sequence). CDR3 length: 12 residues. The V gene lost 5 bases and the J gene lost 6 bases, with 11 bases spanning the gap. The CDR3 loop reads CASSFGDGEQYF. The DNA of the CDR3 is TGTGCCAGTAGTTTCGGGGATGGCGAGCAGTACTTC. Combining the CDR3 with reference TRBV19 and TRBJ2-7 gives the whole variable domain DGGITQSPKYLFRKEGQNVTLSCEQNLNHDAMYWYRQDPGQGLRLIYYSQIVNDFQKGDIAEGYSVSREKKESFPLTVTSAQKNPTAFYLCASSFGDGEQYFGPGTRLTVT.

The genes are TRBV5-1 and TRBJ2-3; maybe TRBD2 (5 bases). The V gene's germline CDR1 is SGHRS and CDR2 YFSETQ. Deletions cut 0 bases from V and 7 bases from J, with 21 bases between. This CDR3 region has 17 residues. This CDR3 is CASSLALGAPQHYTQYF. CDR3 bases: TGCGCCAGCAGCTTGGCCTTGGGAGCCCCCCAACATTATACGCAGTATTTT.

This clone was seen only once. V gene TRBV18 combines with J gene TRBJ1-6; TRBD1 agrees at 7 bases. The V gene's germline CDR1 is KGHSH and CDR2 LQKENI. The CDR3 runs 14 residues. V was pared by 3 bases and J by 9 bases, with 5 bases of the junction left unmatched. DNA of the CDR3: TGTGCCAGCTCACCTTACCGACAGGGTTCACCCCTCCACTTT. It translates to CASSPYRQGSPLHF.

The V gene is TRBV5-1, the J gene TRBJ2-7; 9 nucleotides agree with TRBD2. V lost 4 bases and J lost 0; bases outside the gene matches: 5. From germline, CDR1 is SGHRS and CDR2 YFSETQ. This CDR3 is 15 amino acids long. The CDR3 DNA is TGCGCCAGCAGCCAGGGACTAGCCAACTCCTACGAGCAGTACTTC. This translates into CASSQGLANSYEQYF.

The CDR3 DNA sequence: TGTGCCAGCAGCTTATTTCACGAGGGCACGGGAGGTTCACCCCTCCACTTT. It encodes CASSLFHEGTGGSPLHF. The chain carries TRBV5-6 and TRBJ1-6; no clear D gene. V was clipped by 2 bases and J by 9 bases, with 21 bases between them. In germline, CDR1 is SGHDT, CDR2 YYEEEE. The CDR3 contains 17 residues.

This clone was seen a single time. The CDR3 region has the DNA TGTGCCAGCAGCCAAACAGGACTAGCGGAAGAGACCCAGTACTTC. Translated, it gives CASSQTGLAEETQYF. This chain connects TRBV7-9 to TRBJ2-5, with TRBD2 matching over 10 bases. In germline, CDR1 is SEHNR, CDR2 FQNEAQ (reference sequence). The ends lost 5 bases at V and 3 bases at J; junction bases unmatched: 6. The CDR3 spans 15 residues.

J is TRBJ2-7 and V is TRBV19; TRBD1 aligns across 9 bases. V lost 3 bases and J lost 1; bases outside the gene matches: 7. Germline V gene sequence: CDR1 LNHDA, CDR2 SQIVND (reference sequence). The length of the CDR3 is 16 residues. The CDR3 spells CASSIRTGVKSYEQYF. As DNA, the CDR3 is TGTGCCAGTAGTATTCGGACAGGGGTGAAATCCTACGAGCAGTACTTC.

The CDR3 region has the DNA TGTGCCAGCAGCTCCTTAGCGGGGGCTAGCACAGATACGCAGTATTTT. Translated, it gives CASSSLAGASTDTQYF. The chain recombines TRBV13 with TRBJ2-3; 9 bases line up with TRBD2. Germline CDR1 PRHDT, CDR2 FYEKMQ (reference sequence). The trim removed 4 bases at V and 0 bases at J, leaving 5 bases unmatched. The CDR3 has 16 residues.

V usage is TRBV5-5 and J usage is TRBJ1-5; possible D gene TRBD1, 5 bases. Germline V gene sequence: CDR1 SGHKS, CDR2 YYEKEE (reference sequence). The V and J ends lost 3 bases and 4 bases respectively, with 8 bases between them. The CDR3 consists of 13 residues. The CDR3: CASSWRQNQPQHF. DNA of the CDR3: TGTGCCAGCAGCTGGAGACAGAATCAGCCCCAGCATTTT.

The chain links TRBV28 to TRBJ2-5, with unresolved D. The CDR3 length is 15 residues. Trimming left V 6 bases short and J 4 bases short, with 18 bases between. CDR1 and CDR2 (germline): MDHEN, SYDVKM. This CDR3 reads CASRAPGVRRETQYF. The CDR3 DNA reads as TGTGCCAGCAGGGCCCCGGGTGTCCGCAGAGAGACCCAGTACTTC.

The chain carries TRBV7-6 and TRBJ2-2; D may be TRBD2 (7 bases). This CDR3 comprises 16 residues. V was pared by 2 bases and J by 2 bases, with 12 bases between. Germline CDR1 is SGHVS and CDR2 is FNYEAQ. The CDR3: CASSLWGGTNTGELFF. CDR3 bases: TGTGCCAGCAGCTTATGGGGGGGGACAAACACCGGGGAGCTGTTTTTT.

The chain couples TRBV7-9 to TRBJ1-6; TRBD1 might be the D (6 bases). The V end lost 1 base, the J end lost 3 bases, and 16 bases lay between the germline ends. The CDR3 is made up of 18 amino acids. Germline CDR1 SEHNR, CDR2 FQNEAQ (reference sequence). CDR3: CASSLGSRGGYYNSPLHF. CDR3 coding DNA: TGTGCCAGCAGCTTAGGAAGCAGGGGCGGATACTATAATTCACCCCTCCACTTT.

The chain combines TRBV6-5 with TRBJ2-7; 7 positions agree with TRBD1. The CDR3 is made up of 15 amino acids. J was trimmed by 0 bases and V by 9 bases; bases with no gene match: 11. Per germline, CDR1 MNHEY and CDR2 SVGAGI. CDR3 in amino acids: CASSRGGPLSYEQYF. CDR3 nucleotide sequence: TGTGCCAGTTCCCGAGGGGGCCCGCTCTCCTACGAGCAGTACTTC.

The chain recombines TRBV19 with TRBJ2-4, with TRBD1 matching over 7 bases. V was clipped by 5 bases and J by 0 bases; unmatched bases: 4. CDR3 length: 15 amino acids. Germline CDR1 reads LNHDA; CDR2 reads SQIVND (reference sequence). CDR3 amino acids: CASSGTALAKNIQYF. Written as DNA, the CDR3 is TGTGCCAGTAGTGGGACAGCACTAGCCAAAAACATTCAGTACTTC.

J is TRBJ2-7 and V is TRBV5-1; a possible D gene is TRBD2 (5 bases). The CDR3 has 13 residues. Germline CDR1 reads SGHRS; CDR2 reads YFSETQ. V was trimmed by 4 bases and J by 2 bases, leaving 10 bases between them. The CDR3 protein is CASSVGVTYEQYF. DNA for the CDR3: TGCGCCAGCAGCGTCGGGGTTACCTACGAGCAGTACTTC.

This clone was recorded once. This sequence joins TRBV19 and TRBJ2-7; maybe TRBD1 (6 bases). This CDR3 is 15 amino acids long. V lost 6 bases to trimming and J lost 3 bases, with 18 bases between them. Germline CDR1 is LNHDA and CDR2 is SQIVND (reference sequence). CDR3 sequence reads: CASRGWGRLDYEQYF. The CDR3 region has the DNA TGTGCCAGTAGGGGCTGGGGGCGCTTGGACTACGAGCAGTACTTC.

This clone showed up just once. The chain couples TRBV4-1 to TRBJ2-3, with a possible D match to TRBD1 (5 bases). Trimming cost V 0 bases and J 2 bases, with 15 bases left between them. CDR3 size: 17 residues. Germline CDR1 MGHRA, CDR2 YSYEKL. The DNA for the CDR3 is TGCGCCAGCAGCCAAGATAGTGGGCTAGGGGACACAGATACGCAGTATTTT. This translates into CASSQDSGLGDTDTQYF.

This clone was counted a single time. The chain's CDR3 is CSVRDSTYEQYF. In nucleotides, the CDR3 is TGCAGCGTTAGGGACAGTACCTACGAGCAGTACTTC. V and J are TRBV29-1 and TRBJ2-7; TRBD1 matches at 7 bases. Germline trimming cut 5 bases from V and 2 bases from J; bases unmatched to any gene: 3. Germline CDR1 reads SQVTM; CDR2 reads ANQGSEA. The CDR3 runs to 12 residues.

The rearrangement links TRBV7-3 to TRBJ1-3, with TRBD1 as a possible D gene (5 bases). CDR3 length equals 15 residues. V was shortened by 1 base and J by 2 bases, with 9 bases between the two germline ends. Germline V CDR1 and CDR2: SGHTA, FQGTGA. As DNA, the CDR3 is TGTGCCAGCAGCTTAAAGGTAGGGGCTGGAAACACCATATATTTT. Encoded protein: CASSLKVGAGNTIYF. The variable domain in full, completed from reference TRBV7-3 and TRBJ1-3, reads GAGVSQTPSNKVTEKGKYVELRCDPISGHTALYWYRQSLGQGPEFLIYFQGTGAADDSGLPNDRFFAVRPEGSVSTLKIQRTERGDSAVYLCASSLKVGAGNTIYFGEGSWLTVV.